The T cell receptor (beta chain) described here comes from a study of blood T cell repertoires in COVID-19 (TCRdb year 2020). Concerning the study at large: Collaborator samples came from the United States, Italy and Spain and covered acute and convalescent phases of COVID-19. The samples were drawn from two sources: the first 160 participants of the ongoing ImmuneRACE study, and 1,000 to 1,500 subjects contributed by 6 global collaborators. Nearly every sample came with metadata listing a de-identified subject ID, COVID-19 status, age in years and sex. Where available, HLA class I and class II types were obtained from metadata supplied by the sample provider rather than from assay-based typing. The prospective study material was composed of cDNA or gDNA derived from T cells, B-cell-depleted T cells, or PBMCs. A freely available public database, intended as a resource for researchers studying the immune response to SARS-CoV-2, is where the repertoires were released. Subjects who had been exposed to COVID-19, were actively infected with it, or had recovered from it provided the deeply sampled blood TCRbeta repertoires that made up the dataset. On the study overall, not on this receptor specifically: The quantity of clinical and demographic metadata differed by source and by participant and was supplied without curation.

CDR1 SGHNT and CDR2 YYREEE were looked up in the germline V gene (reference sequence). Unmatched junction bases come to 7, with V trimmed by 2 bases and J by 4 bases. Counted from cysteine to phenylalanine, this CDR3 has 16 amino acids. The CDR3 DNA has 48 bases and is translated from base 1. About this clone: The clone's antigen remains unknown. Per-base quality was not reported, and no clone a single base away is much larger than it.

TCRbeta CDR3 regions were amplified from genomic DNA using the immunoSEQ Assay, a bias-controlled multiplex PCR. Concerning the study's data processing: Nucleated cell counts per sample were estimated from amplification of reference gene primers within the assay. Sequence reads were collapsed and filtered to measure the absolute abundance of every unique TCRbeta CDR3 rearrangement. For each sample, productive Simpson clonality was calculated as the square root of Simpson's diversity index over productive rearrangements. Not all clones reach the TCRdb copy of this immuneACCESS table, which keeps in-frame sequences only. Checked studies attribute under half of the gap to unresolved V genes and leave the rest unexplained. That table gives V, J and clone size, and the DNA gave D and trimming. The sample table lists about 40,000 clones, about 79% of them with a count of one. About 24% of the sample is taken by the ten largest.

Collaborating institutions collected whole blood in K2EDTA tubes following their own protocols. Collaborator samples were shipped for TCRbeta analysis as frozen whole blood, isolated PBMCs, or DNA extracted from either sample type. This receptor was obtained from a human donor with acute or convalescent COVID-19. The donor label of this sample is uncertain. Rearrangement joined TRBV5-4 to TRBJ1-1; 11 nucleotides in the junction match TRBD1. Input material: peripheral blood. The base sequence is TGTGCCAGCAGCTTTTTTCCCGGGACAGGGGGCACTGAAGCTTTCTTT. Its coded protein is CASSFFPGTGGTEAFF. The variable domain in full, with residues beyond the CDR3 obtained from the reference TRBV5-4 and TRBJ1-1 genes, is ETGVTQSPTHLIKTRGQQVTLRCSSQSGHNTVSWYQQALGQGPQFIFQYYREEENGRGNFPPRFSGLQFPNYSSELNVNALELDDSALYLCASSFFPGTGGTEAFFGQGTRLTVV.